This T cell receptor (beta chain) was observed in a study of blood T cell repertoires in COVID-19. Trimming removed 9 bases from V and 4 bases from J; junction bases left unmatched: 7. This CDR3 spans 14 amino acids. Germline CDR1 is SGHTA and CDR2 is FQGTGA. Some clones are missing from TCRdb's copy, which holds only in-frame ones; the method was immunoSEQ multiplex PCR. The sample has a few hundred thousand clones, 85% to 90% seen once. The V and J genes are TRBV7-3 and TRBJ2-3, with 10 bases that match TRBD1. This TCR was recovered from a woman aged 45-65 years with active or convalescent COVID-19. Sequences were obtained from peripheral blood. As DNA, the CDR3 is TGTGCCAGTAAACCGGGACAGGGGTCAGATACGCAGTATTTT. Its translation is CASKPGQGSDTQYF.